These 28 T cell receptor beta chains share one sample of origin, sequenced in a study of blood T cell repertoires in COVID-19. Sequencing used immunoSEQ multiplex PCR; TCRdb keeps in-frame clones, though not all of them. The data show about 280,000 clones, with around 90% seen just once and around 2.2% held by the top ten. The source material was peripheral blood. All receptors derive from a woman between 50 and 59 years old who had recovered from COVID-19.

The V and J genes are TRBV9 and TRBJ2-7; tentative D call: TRBD1 (6 bases). This CDR3 contains 15 residues. Trimming stripped 0 bases from V and 3 bases from J, with 13 bases between. Germline loops: CDR1 SGDLS, CDR2 YYNGEE. CDR3 region: CASSVGQEEIYEQYF. DNA for the CDR3: TGTGCCAGCAGCGTAGGACAGGAGGAGATCTACGAGCAGTACTTC.

For this clone: Other nucleotide sequences from this sample produce the same CDR3. J is TRBJ1-1 and V is TRBV5-1; a weak D match, TRBD1 (5 bases). Germline lookup yields CDR1 SGHRS and CDR2 YFSETQ. The CDR3 covers 15 residues. V gave up 0 bases and J gave up 4 bases, with 13 bases separating them. CDR3 loop: CASSLEGPSSTEAFF. The CDR3 DNA sequence: TGCGCCAGCAGCTTGGAGGGGCCCTCGAGCACTGAAGCTTTCTTT.

The chain recombines TRBV18 with TRBJ2-7; D is unclear. Per germline, CDR1 KGHSH and CDR2 LQKENI. Trimming took off 3 bases at V and 2 bases at J, with 17 bases between the two ends. The CDR3 spans 16 residues. The CDR3 protein is CASSPPKQRKTYEQYF. The CDR3 DNA follows: TGTGCCAGCTCACCCCCCAAGCAGAGGAAAACCTACGAGCAGTACTTC.

This chain connects TRBV5-4 to TRBJ2-3, with 11 bases aligning to TRBD2. This CDR3 spans 16 amino acids. Germline V gene data show CDR1 as SGHNT and CDR2 as YYREEE (reference sequence). The V gene end was trimmed by 4 bases and the J gene end by 2 bases; junction bases not matched to a gene: 6. The CDR3 DNA is TGTGCCAGCAGCGCAGGGACTAGCGGCTCCACAGATACGCAGTATTTT. Its translation: CASSAGTSGSTDTQYF.

The rearrangement links TRBV11-2 to TRBJ2-7, with 11 nucleotides matching TRBD2. V lost 3 bases, J lost 4 bases, and 5 bases stayed unmatched. The CDR3 is made up of 15 amino acids. Germline CDR1 reads SGHAT; CDR2 reads FQNNGV. The CDR3 here is CASSLFSGGAYEQYF. The CDR3 region has the DNA TGTGCCAGCAGCTTGTTTAGCGGGGGGGCGTACGAGCAGTACTTC.

About this clone: The same CDR3 can be traced to other DNA sequences in this sample. The V call is TRBV6-5, the J call TRBJ2-7, with TRBD1 identical over 11 bases. With V trimmed by 9 bases and J by 1 base, 2 bases remained unmatched. Germline CDR1 reads MNHEY; CDR2 reads SVGAGI. The CDR3 runs 13 residues. The CDR3 sequence: CASGTGGSYEQYF. The CDR3 nucleotides read TGTGCCAGTGGGACAGGGGGATCCTACGAGCAGTACTTC.

This chain joins TRBV9 and TRBJ1-1, with 9 bases matching TRBD1. Germline values: CDR1 SGDLS, CDR2 YYNGEE. Trimming took 3 bases from V and 6 from J; bases not matched to a gene: 12. This CDR3 spans 16 amino acids. In DNA form, the CDR3 reads TGTGCCAGCAGCGAAGGGCCGGGACAGGGAATGGCTGAAGCTTTCTTT. Its translation: CASSEGPGQGMAEAFF.

The CDR3 DNA is TGTGCCAGCAGCCCTCTCGTTTCTGGAAACACCATATATTTT. This sequence encodes CASSPLVSGNTIYF. This chain connects TRBV7-2 to TRBJ1-3, with D unclear. The CDR3 loop spans 14 amino acids. Trimming cost V 5 bases and J 1 base, with 9 bases left between them. Germline V gene lookup returns CDR1 SGHTA and CDR2 FQGNSA.

This chain joins TRBV28 and TRBJ1-2; D is uncertain. The CDR3 consists of 16 residues. Per germline, CDR1 MDHEN and CDR2 SYDVKM. V lost 7 bases and J 4 bases, leaving 22 bases between the germline ends. CDR3 coding DNA: TGTGCCAGCACGGGGAGAACCTGGATTTGGGCCTATGGCTACACCTTC. The encoded protein is CASTGRTWIWAYGYTF.

This chain uses TRBV6-2 or TRBV6-3 with TRBJ1-2, with D unresolved. V dropped 6 bases and J dropped 7 bases, with 24 bases sitting between them. The CDR3 extends over 16 amino acids. CDR1 and CDR2 (germline): MNHEY, SVGEGT. Written as DNA, the CDR3 is TGTGCCAGCAGCCCCCTCGGGGTGGTAGACGGTACTGGCTACACCTTC. It is translated as CASSPLGVVDGTGYTF.

The DNA for the CDR3 is TGTGCCAGCAGCACGGGACAGGGCTACGAGCAGTACTTC. Its protein is CASSTGQGYEQYF. The chain recombines TRBV7-2 with TRBJ2-7, with TRBD1 identical over 9 bases. V lost 5 bases to trimming and J lost 3 bases; unmatched junction nucleotides: 2. From germline, CDR1 is SGHTA and CDR2 FQGNSA. The CDR3 is made up of 13 amino acids.

Notes on this clone: The identical CDR3 is also encoded by other nucleotide sequences in the sample. CDR3 region: CASSPQGNQPQHF. CDR3 bases: TGTGCCAGCTCACCGCAGGGGAATCAGCCCCAGCATTTT. The V gene is TRBV18, the J gene TRBJ1-5, with D perhaps TRBD1 (6 bases). This CDR3 is 13 amino acids long. CDR1 is KGHSH and CDR2 is LQKENI in the germline V gene. Trimming pared 3 bases from V and 4 bases from J, leaving 7 bases between.

The chain has TRBV28 and TRBJ1-1; 8 positions agree with TRBD1. Germline CDR1 reads MDHEN; CDR2 reads SYDVKM. Trimming at V came to 3 bases and at J to 4 bases, leaving 4 bases not matched to a gene. This CDR3 is built from 14 residues. The CDR3 DNA sequence: TGTGCCAGCAGTTTGTCAGGGGGCGGCACTGAAGCTTTCTTT. Protein: CASSLSGGGTEAFF. The whole variable domain, filled in from reference TRBV28 and TRBJ1-1, reads DVKVTQSSRYLVKRTGEKVFLECVQDMDHENMFWYRQDPGLGLRLIYFSYDVKMKEKGDIPEGYSVSREKKERFSLILESASTNQTSMYLCASSLSGGGTEAFFGQGTRLTVV.

On this clone itself: A much more abundant neighbour one base away suggests this may be a read error. The chain recombines TRBV3-1 (or the pseudogene TRBV3-2) with TRBJ2-7; 9 nucleotides agree with TRBD2. The CDR3 has 15 residues. Unmatched junction bases numbered 1, after V lost 1 base and J lost 0 bases. The germline V gene has CDR1 LGHDT and CDR2 YNNKEL (reference sequence). The CDR3 region is CASSQGLADSYEQYF. In DNA form, the CDR3 reads TGTGCCAGCAGCCAAGGACTAGCGGACTCCTACGAGCAGTACTTC.

The chain employs TRBV19 and TRBJ2-1; TRBD2 matches at 13 bases. The germline gives CDR1 LNHDA, CDR2 SQIVND (reference sequence). The J segment lost 9 bases and the V segment lost 6 bases, leaving 5 bases of the junction unmatched. This CDR3 region has 14 residues. The CDR3 bases are TGTGCCAGTAGACTAGCGGGAGGGTCGGGTGAGCAGTTCTTC. It is translated as CASRLAGGSGEQFF.

V and J are TRBV5-1 and TRBJ1-6; TRBD1 agrees at 8 bases. The CDR3 has 15 residues. Germline values: CDR1 SGHRS, CDR2 YFSETQ. The ends lost 0 bases at V and 9 bases at J; junction bases unmatched: 5. CDR3 residues: CASSLGTGYGSPLHF. The CDR3 DNA follows: TGCGCCAGCAGCTTGGGGACAGGGTATGGTTCACCCCTCCACTTT.

The V call is TRBV6-4, the J call TRBJ1-5; 7 positions agree with TRBD1. CDR1 and CDR2 from the germline V gene are MRHNA and SNTAGT. The CDR3 has 20 residues. After removal of 5 bases from V and 2 bases from J, the junction contained 21 bases not matched to a gene. The CDR3 DNA is TGTGCCAGCAGTTCCCCGCCCCAGGGCTCTGACAGGGAGCGCAATCAGCCCCAGCATTTT. It codes for CASSSPPQGSDRERNQPQHF.

V usage is TRBV15 and J usage is TRBJ2-7; the D is unclear. This CDR3 comprises 12 residues. CDR1 and CDR2 (germline): LNHNV, YYDKDF (reference sequence). Trimming pared 0 bases from V and 4 bases from J, leaving 4 bases between. CDR3 residues: CATSRDQYEQYF. The CDR3 DNA reads as TGTGCCACCAGCAGAGATCAGTACGAGCAGTACTTC.

The chain joins TRBV19 to TRBJ1-1; tentative D call: TRBD1 (6 bases). The CDR3 spans 15 residues. Germline CDR1 and CDR2: LNHDA and SQIVND (reference sequence). The germline V and J ends were trimmed by 1 base and 4 bases, with 13 bases remaining between them. The CDR3 region is CASSIVGQGTTEAFF. The CDR3 DNA is TGTGCCAGTAGTATAGTGGGGCAGGGGACCACTGAAGCTTTCTTT.

The chain is built from TRBV4-3 and TRBJ1-6, with D unclear. This CDR3 contains 17 residues. Trimming shortened V by 0 bases and J by 9 bases, and 18 bases separated the two germline ends. The V gene's germline CDR1 is LGHNA and CDR2 YSLEER. CDR3 protein: CASSQDATGRAGSPLHF. The DNA for the CDR3 is TGCGCCAGCAGCCAAGATGCCACGGGGAGGGCGGGTTCACCCCTCCACTTT.

This chain joins TRBV28 and TRBJ2-7; 9 positions match TRBD1. Per germline, CDR1 MDHEN and CDR2 SYDVKM. V gave up 6 bases and J gave up 3 bases; unmatched junction bases: 3. The CDR3 length is 13 residues. The CDR3 nucleotides read TGTGCCAGCAGGACAGGGGGTTACTACGAGCAGTACTTC. Encoded protein: CASRTGGYYEQYF.

The chain recombines TRBV30 with TRBJ1-2, with D hard to call. Germline CDR1 reads GTSNPN; CDR2 reads SVGIG (reference sequence). The CDR3 has 16 amino acids. The V end was cut by 5 bases, the J end by 5 bases, with 24 bases between. CDR3 protein: CAWSSRRQSQGYGYTF. CDR3 coding DNA: TGTGCCTGGTCAAGTCGGAGGCAATCTCAAGGGTATGGCTACACCTTC.

The rearrangement links TRBV7-2 to TRBJ2-7; 12 bases match TRBD2. With 4 bases clipped from V and 4 bases from J, the junction kept 5 bases outside the gene matches. The length of the CDR3 is 15 residues. Per the germline V gene, CDR1 is SGHTA and CDR2 is FQGNSA. CDR3 loop: CASSSRLAGEYEQYF. CDR3 bases: TGTGCCAGCAGCTCACGACTAGCGGGAGAATACGAGCAGTACTTC.

V and J are TRBV6-2 or TRBV6-3 and TRBJ1-1; 8 nucleotides match TRBD1. V lost 6 bases to trimming and J lost 0 bases; unmatched junction nucleotides: 6. The CDR3 sequence is 15 residues long. Germline lookup yields CDR1 MNHEY and CDR2 SVGEGT. The CDR3 protein is CASSRQGIMNTEAFF. DNA for the CDR3: TGTGCCAGCAGCCGACAGGGGATTATGAACACTGAAGCTTTCTTT.

The V gene is TRBV9, the J gene TRBJ2-3; D may be TRBD2 (7 bases). CDR1 SGDLS and CDR2 YYNGEE come from the germline V gene. Trimming cost V 3 bases and J 1 base, with 15 bases left between them. The CDR3 spans 16 residues. The CDR3 protein is CASSGNRGGRTDTQYF. CDR3 DNA: TGTGCCAGCAGCGGGAACCGCGGGGGCCGCACAGATACGCAGTATTTT.

The chain uses TRBV12-3 or TRBV12-4 and TRBJ1-1; no clear D gene. The CDR3 spans 12 residues. V lost 11 bases and J lost 4, with 14 bases in between. Here the CDR3 DNA reads TGTGCCTCCCGGAGCGGGGTCACTGAAGCTTTCTTT. Its translation is CASRSGVTEAFF.

The chain carries TRBV9 and TRBJ2-1, with TRBD2 matching 13 bases. This CDR3 has 15 residues. The ends lost 3 bases at V and 4 bases at J; junction bases unmatched: 1. Per the germline V gene, CDR1 is SGDLS and CDR2 is YYNGEE. The CDR3 loop is CASSALAGGYNEQFF. For the CDR3, the DNA is TGTGCCAGCAGCGCACTAGCGGGAGGGTACAATGAGCAGTTCTTC.

The chain combines TRBV3-1 (or the pseudogene TRBV3-2) with TRBJ2-2; TRBD2 agrees at 7 bases. Germline values: CDR1 LGHDT, CDR2 YNNKEL (reference sequence). CDR3 size: 16 residues. The trim removed 6 bases at V and 4 bases at J, leaving 11 bases unmatched. CDR3 DNA: TGTGCCAGCAGGCTTCTAGCGGCGGGAATCACCGGGGAGCTGTTTTTT. It is translated as CASRLLAAGITGELFF.